A selection of T cell receptor beta chains follows, all from one sample in a study of T cells expressing NK-cell markers. One entry per CDR3 protein, without DNA, is what TCRdb gives after re-calling the 5' RACE reads. Here the sample table reports 120,000 to 150,000 distinct CDR3 sequences. The material sequenced was blood T cells: a sorted CD56 or NKG2C T cell subset, CD4+ or CD8+ T cells, or bulk PBMC T cells (not recorded which). All receptors derive from a man between 18 and 35 years old in good health. Both conserved end residues are part of each CDR3. Each record gives: J gene, V gene, CDR3 protein.

j_call: TRBJ2-2
v_call: TRBV7-6
cdr3_aa: CASSLGGRGELFF

j_call: TRBJ2-1
v_call: TRBV4-1
cdr3_aa: CASSTGLAHNEQFF

j_call: TRBJ2-1
v_call: TRBV20-1
cdr3_aa: CSARRPTSSYNEQFF

j_call: TRBJ2-5
v_call: TRBV11-2
cdr3_aa: CASSLVQGWAETQYF

j_call: TRBJ2-2
v_call: TRBV20-1
cdr3_aa: CSAREPSGSRYTGELFF

j_call: TRBJ1-1
v_call: TRBV7-9
cdr3_aa: CASSLTPEGNTEAFF

j_call: TRBJ2-1
v_call: TRBV12-3/TRBV12-4
cdr3_aa: CASSSGTTDEQFF

j_call: TRBJ2-1
v_call: TRBV7-3
cdr3_aa: CASSLGRGTEQFF

j_call: TRBJ2-2
v_call: TRBV12-3/TRBV12-4
cdr3_aa: CASSSSGSFTGELFF

j_call: TRBJ2-1
v_call: TRBV6-1
cdr3_aa: CASAPSESYNEQFF

j_call: TRBJ2-3
v_call: TRBV19
cdr3_aa: CASSNGGQPSTDTQYF

j_call: TRBJ2-7
v_call: TRBV28
cdr3_aa: CASLMTRGDEQYF

j_call: TRBJ2-7
v_call: TRBV6-5
cdr3_aa: CASSYSLGFGQGVSYEQYF

j_call: TRBJ2-2
v_call: TRBV27
cdr3_aa: CASSAILPGGTTGELFF

j_call: TRBJ2-4
v_call: TRBV2
cdr3_aa: CASSPGTSLAKNIQYF

j_call: TRBJ2-3
v_call: TRBV4-1
cdr3_aa: CASSQSPDTQYF

j_call: TRBJ2-2
v_call: TRBV29-1
cdr3_aa: CSVIDRIAGVFHTGELFF

j_call: TRBJ1-1
v_call: TRBV12-5
cdr3_aa: CASGFVETEAFF

j_call: TRBJ1-1
v_call: TRBV12-3/TRBV12-4
cdr3_aa: CASSPRPDGLGAFF

j_call: TRBJ2-1
v_call: TRBV3-1
cdr3_aa: CASSQDPAGEVEQFF

j_call: TRBJ1-6
v_call: TRBV5-6
cdr3_aa: CASSPSSGSDSPLHF

j_call: TRBJ2-2
v_call: TRBV30
cdr3_aa: CAWSVLGRSTGELFF

j_call: TRBJ2-3
v_call: TRBV19
cdr3_aa: CATGQVLTDTQYF

j_call: TRBJ2-1
v_call: TRBV4-3
cdr3_aa: CASSPSPGGNEQFF

j_call: TRBJ2-2
v_call: TRBV20-1
cdr3_aa: CSARDTNTGELFF

j_call: TRBJ2-2
v_call: TRBV10-3
cdr3_aa: CAITITNTGELFF

j_call: TRBJ2-3
v_call: TRBV27
cdr3_aa: CASSFGTSGSRTDTQYF

j_call: TRBJ2-3
v_call: TRBV9
cdr3_aa: CASSVRQGGYTDTQYF

j_call: TRBJ1-2
v_call: TRBV4-2
cdr3_aa: CASSPLGEDAGQGIYGYTF

j_call: TRBJ2-1
v_call: TRBV24-1
cdr3_aa: CATSRPSGSGGEQFF